This TCR beta chain was found in a study of blood T cell repertoires in COVID-19. Turning to the study itself: Nucleic acid was either cDNA or gDNA, and it came from T cells, B-cell-depleted T cells, or PBMCs.

The count of this clone is one. This table comes from immunoSEQ multiplex PCR, and its TCRdb copy is limited to in-frame clones, with some not included. Altogether about 320,000 clones are present, around 92% being singletons, with the ten largest covering around 6.6%. Germline CDR1 reads MRHNA; CDR2 reads SNTAGT. Trimming stripped 2 bases from V and 5 bases from J, with 15 bases between. The length of the CDR3 is 16 residues. The TCR comes from a man between 18 and 35 years old who had recovered from COVID-19. J is TRBJ1-4 and V is TRBV6-4, with unresolved D. Sequenced sample: peripheral blood. The CDR3 is CASSDPLRGSNEKLFF. Written as DNA, the CDR3 is TGTGCCAGCAGTGACCCCCTTCGAGGTAGCAATGAAAAACTGTTTTTT.